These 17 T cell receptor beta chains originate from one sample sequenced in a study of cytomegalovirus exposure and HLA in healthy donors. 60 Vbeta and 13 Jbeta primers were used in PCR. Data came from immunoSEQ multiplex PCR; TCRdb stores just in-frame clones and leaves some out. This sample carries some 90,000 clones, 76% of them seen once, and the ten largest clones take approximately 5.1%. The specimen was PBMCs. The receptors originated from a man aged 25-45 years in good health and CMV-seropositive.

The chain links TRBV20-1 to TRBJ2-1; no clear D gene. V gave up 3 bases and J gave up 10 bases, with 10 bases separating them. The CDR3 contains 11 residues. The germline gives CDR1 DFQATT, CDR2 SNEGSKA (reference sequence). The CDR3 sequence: CSASPAGEQFF. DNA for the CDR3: TGCAGTGCTAGTCCCGCCGGGGAGCAGTTCTTC.

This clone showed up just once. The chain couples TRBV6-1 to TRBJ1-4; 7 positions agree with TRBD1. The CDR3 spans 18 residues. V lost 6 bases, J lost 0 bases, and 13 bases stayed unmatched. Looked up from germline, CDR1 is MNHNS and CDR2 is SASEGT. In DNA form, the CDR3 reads TGTGCCAGCAGGGAATGGCAGGGGGAATTGGCAACTAATGAAAAACTGTTTTTT. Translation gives CASREWQGELATNEKLFF.

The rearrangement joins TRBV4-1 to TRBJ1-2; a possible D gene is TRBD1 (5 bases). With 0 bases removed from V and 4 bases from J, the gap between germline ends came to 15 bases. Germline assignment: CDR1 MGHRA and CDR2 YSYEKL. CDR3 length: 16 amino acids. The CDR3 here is CASSQDARQIVYGYTF. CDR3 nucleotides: TGCGCCAGCAGCCAAGATGCCCGACAGATAGTCTATGGCTACACCTTC.

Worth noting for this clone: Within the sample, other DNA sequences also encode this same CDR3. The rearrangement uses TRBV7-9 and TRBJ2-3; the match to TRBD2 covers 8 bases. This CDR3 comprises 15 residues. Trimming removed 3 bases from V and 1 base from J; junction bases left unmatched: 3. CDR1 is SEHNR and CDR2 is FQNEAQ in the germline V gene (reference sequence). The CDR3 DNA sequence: TGTGCCAGCAGCTTGGAAGCGGGGGGCACAGATACGCAGTATTTT. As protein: CASSLEAGGTDTQYF.

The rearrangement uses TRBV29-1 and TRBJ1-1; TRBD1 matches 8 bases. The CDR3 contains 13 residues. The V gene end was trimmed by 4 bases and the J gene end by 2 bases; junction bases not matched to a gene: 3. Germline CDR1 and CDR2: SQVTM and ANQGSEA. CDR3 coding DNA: TGCAGCGTTGGTGGGACAGGCAACACTGAAGCTTTCTTT. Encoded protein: CSVGGTGNTEAFF.

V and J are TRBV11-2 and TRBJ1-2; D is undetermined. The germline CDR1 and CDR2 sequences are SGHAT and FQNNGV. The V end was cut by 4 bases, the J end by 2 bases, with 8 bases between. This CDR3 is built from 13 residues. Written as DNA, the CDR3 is TGTGCCAGCAGCTCGGGTCTAAACTATGGCTACACCTTC. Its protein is CASSSGLNYGYTF. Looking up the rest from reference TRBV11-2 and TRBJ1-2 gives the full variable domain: EAGVAQSPRYKIIEKRQSVAFWCNPISGHATLYWYQQILGQGPKLLIQFQNNGVVDDSQLPKDRFSAERLKGVDSTLKIQPAKLEDSAVYLCASSSGLNYGYTFGSGTRLTVV.

CDR3 loop: CASRGTSSNNEQFF. For the CDR3, the DNA is TGTGCCAGCAGGGGGACTAGTTCTAACAATGAGCAGTTCTTC. This chain connects TRBV2 to TRBJ2-1, with 8 bases aligning to TRBD2. The ends lost 6 bases at V and 5 bases at J; junction bases unmatched: 6. In germline, CDR1 is SNHLY, CDR2 FYNNEI. This CDR3 has 14 amino acids.

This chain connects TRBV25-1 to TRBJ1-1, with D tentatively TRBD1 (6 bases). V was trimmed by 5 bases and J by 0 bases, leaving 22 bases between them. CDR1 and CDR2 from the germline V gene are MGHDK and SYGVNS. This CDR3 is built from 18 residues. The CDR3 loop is CASSRQDPGRLMNTEAFF. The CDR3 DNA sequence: TGTGCCAGCAGTAGACAGGACCCGGGACGGCTCATGAACACTGAAGCTTTCTTT. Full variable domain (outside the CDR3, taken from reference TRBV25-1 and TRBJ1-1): EADIYQTPRYLVIGTGKKITLECSQTMGHDKMYWYQQDPGMELHLIHYSYGVNSTEKGDLSSESTVSRIRTEHFPLTLESARPSHTSQYLCASSRQDPGRLMNTEAFFGQGTRLTVV.

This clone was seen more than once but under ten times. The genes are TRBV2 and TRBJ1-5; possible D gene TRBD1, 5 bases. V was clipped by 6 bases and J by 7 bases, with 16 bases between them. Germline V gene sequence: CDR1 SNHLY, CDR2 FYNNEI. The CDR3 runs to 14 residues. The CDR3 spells CASRHQGAGQPQHF. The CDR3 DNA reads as TGTGCCAGCAGGCATCAAGGGGCGGGGCAGCCCCAGCATTTT.

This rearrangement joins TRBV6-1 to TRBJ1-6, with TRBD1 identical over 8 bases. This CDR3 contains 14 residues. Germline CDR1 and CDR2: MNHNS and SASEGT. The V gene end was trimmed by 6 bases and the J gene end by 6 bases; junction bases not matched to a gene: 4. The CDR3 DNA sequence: TGTGCCAGCAGGACAGGGGTGGCTAATTCACCCCTCCACTTT. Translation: CASRTGVANSPLHF.

CDR3 nucleotides: TGTGCCAGCAGCTTAGGGGGACTAGCGGGAGAAGAGACCCAGTACTTC. Translated, it gives CASSLGGLAGEETQYF. The genes are TRBV7-8 and TRBJ2-5, with 14 nucleotides matching TRBD2. After removal of 1 base from V and 3 bases from J, the junction contained 1 base not matched to a gene. This CDR3 region has 16 residues. Germline CDR1 is SGHVS and CDR2 is FQNEAQ. The whole variable domain, filled in from reference TRBV7-8 and TRBJ2-5, reads GAGVSQSPRYKVAKRGQDVALRCDPISGHVSLFWYQQALGQGPEFLTYFQNEAQLDKSGLPSDRFFAERPEGSVSTLKIQRTQQEDSAVYLCASSLGGLAGEETQYFGPGTRLLVL.

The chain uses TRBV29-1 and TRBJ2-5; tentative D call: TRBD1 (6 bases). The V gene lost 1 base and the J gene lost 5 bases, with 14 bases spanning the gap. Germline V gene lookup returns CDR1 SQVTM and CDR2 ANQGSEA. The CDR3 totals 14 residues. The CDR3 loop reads CSVEVTGLMETQYF. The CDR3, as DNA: TGCAGCGTTGAAGTAACAGGGCTGATGGAGACCCAGTACTTC. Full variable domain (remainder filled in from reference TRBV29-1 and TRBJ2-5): SAVISQKPSRDICQRGTSLTIQCQVDSQVTMMFWYRQQPGQSLTLIATANQGSEATYESGFVIDKFPISRPNLTFSTLTVSNMSPEDSSIYLCSVEVTGLMETQYFGPGTRLLVL.

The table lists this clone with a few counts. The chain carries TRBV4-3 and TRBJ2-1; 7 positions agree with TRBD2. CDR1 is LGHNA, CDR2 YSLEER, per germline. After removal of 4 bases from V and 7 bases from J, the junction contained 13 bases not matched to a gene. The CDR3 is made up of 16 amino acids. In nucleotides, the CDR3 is TGCGCCAGCAGCCGGTCGTTCAGCGGGACGGTGAATGAGCAGTTCTTC. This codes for CASSRSFSGTVNEQFF.

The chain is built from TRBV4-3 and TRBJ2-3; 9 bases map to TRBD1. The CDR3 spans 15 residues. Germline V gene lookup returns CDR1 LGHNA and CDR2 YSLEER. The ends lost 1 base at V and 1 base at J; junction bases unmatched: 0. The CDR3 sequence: CASSQGDRGTDTQYF. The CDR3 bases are TGCGCCAGCAGCCAAGGGGACAGGGGCACAGATACGCAGTATTTT.

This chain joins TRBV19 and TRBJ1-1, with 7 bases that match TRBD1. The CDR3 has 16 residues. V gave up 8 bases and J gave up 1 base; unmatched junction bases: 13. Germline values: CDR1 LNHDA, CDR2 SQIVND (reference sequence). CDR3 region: CASRIIGGQRNTEAFF. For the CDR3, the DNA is TGTGCCAGTCGCATCATAGGGGGACAGAGGAACACTGAAGCTTTCTTT. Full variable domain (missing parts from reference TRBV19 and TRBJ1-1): DGGITQSPKYLFRKEGQNVTLSCEQNLNHDAMYWYRQDPGQGLRLIYYSQIVNDFQKGDIAEGYSVSREKKESFPLTVTSAQKNPTAFYLCASRIIGGQRNTEAFFGQGTRLTVV.

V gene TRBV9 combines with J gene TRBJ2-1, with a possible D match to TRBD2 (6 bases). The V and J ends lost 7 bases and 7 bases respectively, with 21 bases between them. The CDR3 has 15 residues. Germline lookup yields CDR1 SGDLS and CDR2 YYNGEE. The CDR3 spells CASSRGILERNEQFF. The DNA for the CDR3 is TGTGCCAGCTCCCGGGGGATTCTAGAAAGGAATGAGCAGTTCTTC.

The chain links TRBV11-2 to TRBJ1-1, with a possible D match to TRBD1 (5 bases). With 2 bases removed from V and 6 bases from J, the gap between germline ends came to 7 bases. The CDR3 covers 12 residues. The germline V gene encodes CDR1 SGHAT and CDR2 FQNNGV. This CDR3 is CASSLLGPEAFF. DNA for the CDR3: TGTGCCAGCAGCTTATTGGGGCCTGAAGCTTTCTTT.